This note documents a single T cell receptor (beta chain) sequence. Its target is not known. The entry originates in a study of T cell repertoires and Cas9 in healthy adults. Study details: CD4 and CD8 compartments: SpCas9-reactive T cells profiled for potency, cytotoxicity, lineage.

Produced via immunoSEQ multiplex PCR; TCRdb's table is partial and in-frame only. The data hold around 20,000 clones, with about 90% observed a single time. Study-level points and caveats: Reportedly, SpCas9-reactive effector T cell proliferation and function were mitigated by SpCas9-reactive Tregs in vitro.

The length of the CDR3 is 14 residues. Trimming at V came to 6 bases and at J to 6 bases, leaving 5 bases not matched to a gene. Germline CDR1 is MDHEN and CDR2 is SYDVKM. The chain uses TRBV28 and TRBJ1-6, with TRBD1 matching 7 bases. The source is a human donor in good health. The sequencing input was CD4+ effector T cells (CD127+, CD25-, CD137-, CD154-) from PBMCs; culture status not recorded. For the CDR3, the DNA is TGTGCCAGCAGACCGGGACAGCCTAATTCACCCCTCCACTTT. Residues: CASRPGQPNSPLHF. Variable domain in full (rest from reference TRBV28 and TRBJ1-6): DVKVTQSSRYLVKRTGEKVFLECVQDMDHENMFWYRQDPGLGLRLIYFSYDVKMKEKGDIPEGYSVSREKKERFSLILESASTNQTSMYLCASRPGQPNSPLHFGNGTRLTVT.